This T cell receptor beta chain was recovered during a study of blood T cell repertoires in COVID-19. This CDR3 has 15 residues. Using immunoSEQ multiplex PCR, the repertoire was profiled, and TCRdb retains in-frame clones only, with some absent. This table holds around 130,000 clones, about four fifths found once. The chain couples TRBV21-1 to TRBJ1-1; the DNA was not used to check the table's D call, TRBD1. TRBV21-1 is shown as a pseudogene. The specimen sequenced was peripheral blood. This clonotype was sampled from a woman in her forties or fifties with acute or convalescent COVID-19. The CDR3 reads CASSARQGWPTEAFF. CDR3 coding DNA: TGTGCCAGCAGCGCCCGACAGGGTTGGCCCACTGAAGCTTTCTTT.